This T cell receptor beta chain was captured by sequencing in a study of CD8 T cells in ankylosing spondylitis. Study observations and caveats: A motif in TCR beta, a set of 8 or 9 highly homologous variants, appeared characteristic of ankylosing spondylitis blood. Disease-linked clones bore a CD8+ phenotype and were relatively rare in peripheral blood. Matched ankylosing spondylitis synovial fluid reportedly contained a significantly enriched population of disease-linked clones.

With molecular barcodes, quantitative 5'-RACE was used to make the TCR beta libraries. From the 5' RACE reads, TCRdb called clonotypes with MiXCR, one entry per CDR3 protein. The data hold approximately 60,000 distinct CDR3 sequences, with around 6.4% observed a single time. Ten or more counts support this clonotype. The antigen remains unidentified. CDR1 DFQATT and CDR2 SNEGSKA come from the germline V gene (reference sequence). Unmatched junction bases numbered 9, after V lost 3 bases and J lost 2 bases. The length of the CDR3 is 15 residues. The rearrangement links TRBV20-1 to TRBJ2-5; TRBD2 matches 7 bases. Sequenced input: synovial fluid, either unsorted or a sorted T cell fraction (not recorded which). This TCR was sampled from a male donor with ankylosing spondylitis. The CDR3 is CSASGSGVGQETQYF. CDR3 nucleotides: TGCAGTGCTAGTGGAAGCGGGGTAGGGCAAGAGACCCAGTACTTC.